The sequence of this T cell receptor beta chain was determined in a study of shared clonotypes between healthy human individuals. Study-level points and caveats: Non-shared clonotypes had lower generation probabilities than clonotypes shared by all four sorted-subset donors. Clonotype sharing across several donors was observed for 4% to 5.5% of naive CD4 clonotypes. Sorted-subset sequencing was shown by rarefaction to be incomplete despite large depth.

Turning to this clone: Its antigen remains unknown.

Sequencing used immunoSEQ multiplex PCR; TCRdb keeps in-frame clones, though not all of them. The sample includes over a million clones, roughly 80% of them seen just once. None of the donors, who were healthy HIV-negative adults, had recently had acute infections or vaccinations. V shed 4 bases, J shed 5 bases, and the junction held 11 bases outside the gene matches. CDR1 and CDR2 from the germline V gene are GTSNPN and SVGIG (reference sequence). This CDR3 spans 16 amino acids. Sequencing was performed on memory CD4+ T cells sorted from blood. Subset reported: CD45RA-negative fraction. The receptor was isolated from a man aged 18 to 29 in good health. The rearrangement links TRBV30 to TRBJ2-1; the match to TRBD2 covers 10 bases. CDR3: CAWTKAAGGPNNEQFF. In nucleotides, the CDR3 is TGTGCCTGGACCAAAGCAGCGGGGGGGCCGAACAATGAGCAGTTCTTC.